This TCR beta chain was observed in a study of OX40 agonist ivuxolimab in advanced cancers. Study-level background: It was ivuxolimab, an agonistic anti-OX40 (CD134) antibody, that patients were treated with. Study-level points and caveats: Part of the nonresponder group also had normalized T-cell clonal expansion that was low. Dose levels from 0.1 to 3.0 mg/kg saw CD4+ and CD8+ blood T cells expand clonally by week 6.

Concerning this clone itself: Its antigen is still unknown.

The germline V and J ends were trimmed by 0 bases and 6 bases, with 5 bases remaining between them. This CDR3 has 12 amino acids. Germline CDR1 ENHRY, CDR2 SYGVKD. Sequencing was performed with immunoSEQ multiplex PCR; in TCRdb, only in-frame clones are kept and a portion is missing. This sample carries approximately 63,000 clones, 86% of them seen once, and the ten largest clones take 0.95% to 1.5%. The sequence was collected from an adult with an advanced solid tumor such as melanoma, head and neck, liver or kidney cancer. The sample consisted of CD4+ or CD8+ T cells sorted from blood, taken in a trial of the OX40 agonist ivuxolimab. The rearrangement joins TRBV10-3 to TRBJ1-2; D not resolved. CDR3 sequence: CAISESADGYTF. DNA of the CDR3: TGTGCCATCAGTGAGTCGGCAGATGGCTACACCTTC.